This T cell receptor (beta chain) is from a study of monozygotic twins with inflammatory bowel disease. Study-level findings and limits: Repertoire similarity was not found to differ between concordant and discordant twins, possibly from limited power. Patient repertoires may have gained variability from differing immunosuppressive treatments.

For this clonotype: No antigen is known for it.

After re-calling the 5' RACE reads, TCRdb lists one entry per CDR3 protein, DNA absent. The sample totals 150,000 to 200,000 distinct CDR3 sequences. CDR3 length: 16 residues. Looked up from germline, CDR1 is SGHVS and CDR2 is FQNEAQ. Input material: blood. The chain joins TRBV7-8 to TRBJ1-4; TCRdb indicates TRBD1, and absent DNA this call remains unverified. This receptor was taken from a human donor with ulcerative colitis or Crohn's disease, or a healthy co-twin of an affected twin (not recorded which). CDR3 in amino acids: CASSLGHRLLNEKLFF.